The entry below gives a single TCR beta chain sequence along with its context. What it binds is not known. Noted treatment: 10-day PBMC culture with coronavirus spike peptide pools or control peptides (ViraFEST assay). The sample originates from a study of vaccination and CD4 T cells after COVID-19. In the study overall: No peptide, an HIV-1 Nef pool, or a CEFX pool was what each control culture received.

The germline V gene has CDR1 MDHEN and CDR2 SYDVKM. CDR3 length equals 13 residues. The V segment lost 4 bases and the J segment 5 bases; nucleotides outside the gene matches: 4. The Oncomine TCR Beta short-read assay generated sequence data from the DNA of cultured CD4+ T cells. TCRdb processed the PCR reads anew with MiXCR; each CDR3 protein has one entry. This repertoire shows 10,000 or so distinct CDR3 sequences, about 81% found once; its top ten account for 9%. Study-level results: Detection of a median roughly 84% of reactive clones in convalescent patients was confined to the period after vaccination.

Sample: CD4+ T cells from blood, cultured in vitro. The receptor was isolated from a human donor who had recovered from COVID-19. V usage is TRBV28 and J usage is TRBJ1-1; 7 bases line up with TRBD1. Here the CDR3 DNA reads TGTGCCAGCAGTTCACAGGGGAGGACTGAAGCTTTCTTT. Protein: CASSSQGRTEAFF.